This T cell receptor beta chain was captured in a study of immune evolution from preneoplasia to lung adenocarcinoma. The CDR3 contains 14 residues. Germline CDR1 GTSNPN, CDR2 SVGIG (reference sequence). The ends were cut back, 2 bases at V and 4 bases at J, with 11 bases in the middle. The method was immunoSEQ multiplex PCR; TCRdb's version includes in-frame clones alone and lacks a portion of them. This table has some 4,900 clones, over 60% appearing once. The sequenced material came from FFPE normal lung tissue adjacent to the tumor. This chain joins TRBV30 and TRBJ1-4; D ambiguous. The TCR comes from a person in their sixties or seventies with lung adenocarcinoma. CDR3: CAWSLSRLNEKLFF. The DNA for the CDR3 is TGTGCCTGGAGTTTGAGCAGACTTAATGAAAAACTGTTTTTT.